What follows are 18 T cell receptor beta chains derived from one specimen sequenced in a study of technical replicates of blood from several donors. This table comes from immunoSEQ multiplex PCR, and its TCRdb copy is limited to in-frame clones, with some not included. The sample lists tens of thousands of clones; under 95% were seen once. The sequenced sample consisted of T cells isolated from PBMCs. The receptor source for this set is a human donor in good health.

This clone has just one count. The rearrangement joins TRBV6-5 to TRBJ1-6; 8 bases agree with TRBD1. From germline, CDR1 is MNHEY and CDR2 SVGAGI. The CDR3 is 16 residues long. J lost 4 bases, V lost 4 bases, and 6 bases had no gene match. The CDR3 sequence is CASSSTGQEYNSPLHF. The CDR3 DNA is TGTGCCAGCAGTTCCACGGGACAGGAATATAATTCACCCCTCCACTTT.

The J gene is TRBJ2-1, the V gene TRBV11-2, with D tentatively TRBD2 (5 bases). This CDR3 is built from 14 residues. Germline CDR1 is SGHAT and CDR2 is FQNNGV. Trimming took off 5 bases at V and 5 bases at J, with 13 bases between the two ends. CDR3 sequence reads: CASSAKLGHNEQFF. The CDR3 DNA reads as TGTGCCAGCAGCGCGAAACTAGGACACAATGAGCAGTTCTTC.

The chain uses TRBV13 and TRBJ1-1, with D unclear. The V and J ends lost 3 bases and 0 bases respectively, with 5 bases between them. The CDR3 covers 13 residues. Germline V CDR1 and CDR2: PRHDT, FYEKMQ (reference sequence). In nucleotides, the CDR3 is TGTGCCAGCAGCTTCTTCGTGAACACTGAAGCTTTCTTT. This sequence encodes CASSFFVNTEAFF.

The V gene is TRBV28, the J gene TRBJ1-1, with unresolved D. The CDR3 sequence is 17 residues long. V was pared by 7 bases and J by 5 bases, with 26 bases between. CDR1 and CDR2 from the germline V gene are MDHEN and SYDVKM. CDR3 DNA sequence: TGTGCCAGCATCACTAATCCCCGCCTGTCCCAAGTAACTGAAGCTTTCTTT. It is translated as CASITNPRLSQVTEAFF.

As DNA, the CDR3 is TGTGCCAGCAGTTCCGGGCAGGGGGCAAAGGCTGGAAACACCATATATTTT. Its protein product is CASSSGQGAKAGNTIYF. The V and J genes are TRBV28 and TRBJ1-3; 8 bases match TRBD1. J was trimmed by 2 bases and V by 4 bases; bases with no gene match: 10. The CDR3 sequence is 17 residues long. Germline V gives CDR1 MDHEN, CDR2 SYDVKM.

CDR3 amino acids: CASSYVAGSYNEQFF. The CDR3 coding sequence is TGTGCCAGCAGCTATGTCGCGGGATCCTACAATGAGCAGTTCTTC. The V and J genes are TRBV7-8 and TRBJ2-1; maybe TRBD2 (6 bases). The germline CDR1 and CDR2 sequences are SGHVS and FQNEAQ. V was pared by 4 bases and J by 1 base, with 11 bases between. The CDR3 spans 15 residues.

CDR3 nucleotide sequence: TGTGCCAGCAGCTCAAAAAGGACAGGGTCGACCGGAAACACCATATATTTT. The encoded protein is CASSSKRTGSTGNTIYF. The chain joins TRBV7-8 to TRBJ1-3, with TRBD1 identical over 8 bases. Germline assignment: CDR1 SGHVS and CDR2 FQNEAQ. The length of the CDR3 is 17 residues. V trimming: 4 bases; J trimming: 4 bases; junction bases outside the gene matches: 12.

The chain employs TRBV19 and TRBJ1-3; 8 bases are a match to TRBD1. Germline CDR1 reads LNHDA; CDR2 reads SQIVND (reference sequence). The CDR3 runs 16 residues. The V and J ends lost 5 bases and 0 bases, in that order; junction bases with no gene match: 6. The CDR3 nucleotides are TGTGCCAGTAGTCCGTGGACAGGGAGCTCTGGAAACACCATATATTTT. This translates into CASSPWTGSSGNTIYF.

This chain joins TRBV5-5 and TRBJ2-3, with TRBD2 matching over 11 bases. The CDR3 is 15 residues long. Losses at the gene ends were 2 bases for V and 5 bases for J; bases not matched to a gene: 4. In germline, CDR1 is SGHKS, CDR2 YYEKEE (reference sequence). Here the CDR3 DNA reads TGTGCCAGCAGCTTAGGGACTAGCGGACAAGATACGCAGTATTTT. Encoded protein: CASSLGTSGQDTQYF.

The chain couples TRBV18 to TRBJ1-1; TRBD1 aligns across 10 bases. The CDR3 extends over 18 amino acids. The trim removed 3 bases at V and 0 bases at J, leaving 10 bases unmatched. Germline V gives CDR1 KGHSH, CDR2 LQKENI. In nucleotides, the CDR3 is TGTGCCAGCTCACCCCAACCGGGACAGGGGATTCTGAACACTGAAGCTTTCTTT. Translating it yields CASSPQPGQGILNTEAFF.

The rearrangement joins TRBV4-1 to TRBJ1-5, with D maybe TRBD1 (5 bases). There are 15 residues in the CDR3. The germline V gene encodes CDR1 MGHRA and CDR2 YSYEKL. Trimming took 5 bases from V and 0 from J, leaving 11 bases between them. This CDR3 is CASSFGGNSNQPQHF. The CDR3 region has the DNA TGCGCCAGCAGCTTTGGGGGGAATAGCAATCAGCCCCAGCATTTT.

This chain uses TRBV5-1 with TRBJ2-3; 9 bases map to TRBD2. V lost 5 bases, J lost 4 bases, and 23 bases stayed unmatched. Germline V lookup: CDR1 SGHRS, CDR2 YFSETQ. This CDR3 spans 20 amino acids. For the CDR3, the DNA is TGCGCCAGCAGGGATACGCATGGGAGTATAGTAGCGGGAGAGGCAGATACGCAGTATTTT. Translating it yields CASRDTHGSIVAGEADTQYF.

The chain joins TRBV21-1 to TRBJ2-5; the D call TRBD1 from the table was never checked on the DNA. TRBV21-1 is shown as a pseudogene. The CDR3 length is 13 residues. CDR3 region: CASSKGTEETQYF. The DNA of the CDR3 is TGTGCCAGCAGCAAAGGGACAGAAGAGACCCAGTACTTC.

The rearrangement joins TRBV19 to TRBJ1-2; 11 bases are a match to TRBD1. CDR3 length: 15 residues. In germline, CDR1 is LNHDA, CDR2 SQIVND (reference sequence). The V segment lost 7 bases and the J segment 4 bases; nucleotides outside the gene matches: 8. The chain's CDR3 is CASKFRTGGIYGYTF. For the CDR3, the DNA is TGTGCCAGTAAATTTCGGACAGGGGGCATCTATGGCTACACCTTC. Supplemented by reference TRBV19 and TRBJ1-2, the full variable domain reads DGGITQSPKYLFRKEGQNVTLSCEQNLNHDAMYWYRQDPGQGLRLIYYSQIVNDFQKGDIAEGYSVSREKKESFPLTVTSAQKNPTAFYLCASKFRTGGIYGYTFGSGTRLTVV.

This clone is a singleton in its sample. The chain joins TRBV27 to TRBJ2-3; the D gene is possibly TRBD1 (5 bases). The CDR3 covers 14 residues. Trimming removed 3 bases from V and 0 bases from J, with 7 bases in between. Per the germline V gene, CDR1 is MNHEY and CDR2 is SMNVEV (reference sequence). CDR3 amino acids: CASSLQGSTDTQYF. The CDR3 coding sequence is TGTGCCAGCAGTTTGCAGGGTAGCACAGATACGCAGTATTTT.

CDR3 nucleotides: TGTGCCAGCAGTTTATCGGGCAGGGGCACCGGGGAGCTGTTTTTT. Protein product: CASSLSGRGTGELFF. The chain links TRBV28 to TRBJ2-2; possibly TRBD1 for D (6 bases). The V end lost 1 base, the J end lost 4 bases, and 10 bases lay between the germline ends. The CDR3 contains 15 residues. Germline CDR1 is MDHEN and CDR2 is SYDVKM.

This clone occurred once. The chain has TRBV7-9 and TRBJ2-7, with 9 positions matching TRBD1. This CDR3 has 15 amino acids. The germline CDR1 and CDR2 sequences are SEHNR and FQNEAQ (reference sequence). V lost 5 bases, J lost 5 bases, and 10 bases stayed unmatched. CDR3 sequence reads: CASSQGQGIYHEQYF. The DNA of the CDR3 is TGTGCCAGCAGCCAGGGACAGGGTATTTACCACGAGCAGTACTTC.

The rearrangement joins TRBV5-1 to TRBJ2-2; TRBD2 is a possible D gene (7 bases). Trimming took off 2 bases at V and 1 base at J, with 12 bases between the two ends. The CDR3 has 16 amino acids. Germline loops: CDR1 SGHRS, CDR2 YFSETQ. Written as DNA, the CDR3 is TGCGCCAGCAGCTTCGGGGGGCGGAGGAACACCGGGGAGCTGTTTTTT. Its protein product is CASSFGGRRNTGELFF.